Listed below are T cell receptor beta chains from one sample, sequenced in a study of neurological immune-mediated disorders. TCRdb independently ran MiXCR on the 5' RACE reads; one entry per CDR3 protein. The data show 25,000 to 30,000 distinct CDR3 sequences, around 10% seen once. Material for sequencing was PBMCs. All receptors derive from a woman in her fifties or sixties in good health. The CDR3 runs from the conserved cysteine through the conserved F or W. The D gene is left open where the match is weak. Only part of the rows carry a size: once, few, many, or a class if the clone is expanded.

D: NA; J: TRBJ1-4; V: TRBV12-3/TRBV12-4; size: many; CDR3: CASNQGGGWVEKLFF; DNA: TGTGCCAGCAATCAAGGGGGGGGCTGGGTTGAAAAACTGTTTTTT
D: TRBD1; J: TRBJ2-3; V: TRBV5-1; size: many; CDR3: CASSSWGQAAPDTQYF; DNA: TGCGCCAGCAGCTCGTGGGGACAGGCCGCACCCGATACGCAGTATTTT
D: NA; J: TRBJ2-7; V: TRBV7-2; size: few; CDR3: CASSLGRGYEQYF; DNA: TGTGCCAGCAGCTTAGGTAGGGGATACGAGCAGTACTTC
D: NA; J: TRBJ2-5; V: TRBV5-1; size: many; CDR3: CASSLAEIVRGQETQYF; DNA: TGCGCCAGCAGCTTGGCCGAAATAGTACGGGGCCAAGAGACCCAGTACTTC
D: TRBD2; J: TRBJ2-2; V: TRBV20-1; size: many; CDR3: CSARLRGGNTGELFF; DNA: TGCAGTGCCCGGCTGCGGGGGGGGAACACCGGGGAGCTGTTTTTT
D: TRBD2; J: TRBJ2-2; V: TRBV20-1; size: many; CDR3: CSAKAIAGGLAGELFF; DNA: TGCAGTGCTAAAGCTATAGCGGGGGGGCTCGCCGGGGAGCTGTTTTTT
D: TRBD2; J: TRBJ2-3; V: TRBV29-1; size: few; CDR3: CSASGGGTDTQYF; DNA: TGCAGCGCCTCGGGGGGGGGTACAGATACGCAGTATTTT
D: NA; J: TRBJ1-3; V: TRBV18; size: few; CDR3: CASSRTQGISGNTIYF; DNA: TGTGCCAGCTCACGGACTCAGGGGATTTCTGGAAACACCATATATTTT
D: NA; J: TRBJ1-1; V: TRBV7-2; size: NA; CDR3: CASTYTVGPEDTEAFF; DNA: TGTGCCAGCACGTATACTGTGGGGCCAGAGGACACTGAAGCTTTCTTT
D: NA; J: TRBJ1-2; V: TRBV12-3/TRBV12-4; size: many; CDR3: CASIGNYGYTF; DNA: TGTGCCAGCATCGGGAACTATGGCTACACCTTC
D: TRBD1; J: TRBJ2-3; V: TRBV4-1; size: few; CDR3: CASSLQGAWSDTQYF; DNA: TGCGCCAGCAGCCTACAGGGGGCCTGGTCAGATACGCAGTATTTT
D: TRBD1; J: TRBJ1-4; V: TRBV6-5; size: many; CDR3: CASSHRGGEKLFF; DNA: TGTGCCAGCAGCCACAGGGGAGGCGAAAAACTGTTTTTT
D: NA; J: TRBJ2-3; V: TRBV20-1; size: NA; CDR3: CSARESGFTDTQYF; DNA: TGCAGTGCTAGAGAGTCGGGGTTCACAGATACGCAGTATTTT
D: NA; J: TRBJ2-2; V: TRBV12-3/TRBV12-4; size: many; CDR3: CATKVGDTGELFF; DNA: TGTGCCACCAAGGTGGGGGACACCGGGGAGCTGTTTTTT
D: NA; J: TRBJ2-5; V: TRBV6-6; size: many; CDR3: CASSYSGAPGETQYF; DNA: TGTGCCAGCAGTTACTCCGGAGCTCCTGGCGAGACCCAGTACTTC
D: TRBD1; J: TRBJ2-2; V: TRBV4-3; size: NA; CDR3: CASSQERQGEGGELFF; DNA: TGCGCCAGCAGCCAAGAAAGACAGGGGGAGGGCGGGGAGCTGTTTTTT
D: NA; J: TRBJ1-1; V: TRBV12-3/TRBV12-4; size: NA; CDR3: CASSMVRTEAFF; DNA: TGTGCCAGCAGCATGGTGCGCACTGAAGCCTTCTTT
D: NA; J: TRBJ2-2; V: TRBV7-8; size: many; CDR3: CASSFRDSNTGELFF; DNA: TGTGCCAGCAGCTTTAGGGACTCGAACACCGGGGAGCTGTTTTTT
D: NA; J: TRBJ1-5; V: TRBV25-1; size: many; CDR3: CASLAWAKGKNQPQHF; DNA: TGTGCCAGCCTAGCCTGGGCGAAGGGCAAGAATCAGCCCCAGCATTTT
D: NA; J: TRBJ1-4; V: TRBV12-3/TRBV12-4; size: many; CDR3: CASSFGGAGEKLFF; DNA: TGTGCCAGCAGTTTTGGGGGCGCGGGTGAAAAACTGTTTTTT
D: NA; J: TRBJ2-5; V: TRBV20-1; size: NA; CDR3: CSAPDSAGETQYF; DNA: TGCAGTGCACCCGACTCTGCGGGAGAGACCCAGTACTTC
D: NA; J: TRBJ1-1; V: TRBV7-2; size: many; CDR3: CASSRPDFEAFF; DNA: TGTGCCAGCAGCAGACCTGACTTTGAAGCTTTCTTT
D: NA; J: TRBJ1-1; V: TRBV5-1; size: many; CDR3: CASSDGRGFTEAFF; DNA: TGCGCCAGCAGCGATGGACGGGGTTTCACTGAAGCTTTCTTT
D: TRBD1; J: TRBJ1-4; V: TRBV4-1; size: many; CDR3: CASSQDLDRVREKLFF; DNA: TGCGCCAGCAGCCAAGATTTGGACAGGGTTCGGGAAAAACTGTTTTTT
D: NA; J: TRBJ1-2; V: TRBV4-3; size: many; CDR3: CASSQEPDPYGYTF; DNA: TGCGCCAGCAGCCAAGAGCCGGATCCCTATGGCTACACCTTC
D: TRBD1; J: TRBJ2-7; V: TRBV5-1; size: many; CDR3: CASSRTGDSYEQYF; DNA: TGCGCCAGCAGCCGTACAGGGGATTCCTACGAGCAGTACTTC
D: TRBD1; J: TRBJ2-7; V: TRBV20-1; size: many; CDR3: CSPTDRTGSYEQYF; DNA: TGCAGTCCGACCGACCGGACAGGGTCCTACGAGCAGTACTTC
D: NA; J: TRBJ2-2; V: TRBV5-1; size: many; CDR3: CASSLTQNTGELFF; DNA: TGCGCCAGCAGCTTAACCCAGAACACCGGGGAGCTGTTTTTT
D: TRBD1; J: TRBJ2-1; V: TRBV20-1; size: many; CDR3: CSAVDRAVEQFF; DNA: TGCAGTGCCGTCGACAGGGCGGTTGAGCAGTTCTTC
D: NA; J: TRBJ1-1; V: TRBV14; size: many; CDR3: CASSQVRDEAFF; DNA: TGTGCCAGCAGCCAGGTCAGAGATGAAGCTTTCTTT
D: TRBD1; J: TRBJ1-1; V: TRBV5-1; size: many; CDR3: CASSALGQGNTEAFF; DNA: TGCGCCAGCAGCGCCCTTGGACAGGGGAACACTGAAGCTTTCTTT
D: NA; J: TRBJ1-6; V: TRBV9; size: few; CDR3: CASSVVGQGNSPLHF; DNA: TGTGCCAGCAGCGTAGTCGGCCAGGGGAATTCACCCCTCCACTTT
D: NA; J: TRBJ1-1; V: TRBV5-1; size: many; CDR3: CASSLDMGPRNTEAFF; DNA: TGCGCCAGCAGCTTGGATATGGGCCCGAGGAACACTGAAGCTTTCTTT
D: NA; J: TRBJ2-2; V: TRBV29-1; size: many; CDR3: CSVLGWDTGELFF; DNA: TGCAGCGTCCTGGGATGGGACACCGGGGAGCTGTTTTTT
D: NA; J: TRBJ1-5; V: TRBV6-5; size: many; CDR3: CASSSQGLRQPQHF; DNA: TGTGCCAGCAGTTCACAGGGCCTCCGGCAGCCCCAGCATTTT
D: NA; J: TRBJ2-3; V: TRBV11-2; size: many; CDR3: CASSLGRRRATDTQYF; DNA: TGTGCCAGCAGCCTCGGACGCAGGAGGGCCACAGATACGCAGTATTTT
D: NA; J: TRBJ1-1; V: TRBV25-1; size: many; CDR3: CASSYHLNTEAFF; DNA: TGTGCCAGCAGTTACCACTTGAACACTGAAGCTTTCTTT
D: TRBD1; J: TRBJ2-1; V: TRBV7-2; size: many; CDR3: CASSSFSLRDSFYNEQFF; DNA: TGTGCCAGCAGCTCTTTTTCCCTCCGGGACAGTTTTTACAATGAGCAGTTCTTC
D: NA; J: TRBJ1-2; V: TRBV24-1; size: many; CDR3: CATSDPGRGYTF; DNA: TGTGCCACCAGTGATCCGGGCCGTGGCTACACCTTC
D: TRBD1; J: TRBJ2-4; V: TRBV20-1; size: many; CDR3: CSAGRQDRAYIQYF; DNA: TGCAGTGCCGGCAGACAGGACAGGGCATACATTCAGTACTTC
D: NA; J: TRBJ2-3; V: TRBV7-9; size: many; CDR3: CASSSRPFSTDTQYF; DNA: TGTGCCAGCAGCTCCCGGCCCTTTTCCACAGATACGCAGTATTTT
D: NA; J: TRBJ1-1; V: TRBV20-1; size: many; CDR3: CSASRGNTEAFF; DNA: TGCAGTGCTAGCCGAGGGAACACTGAAGCTTTCTTT
D: NA; J: TRBJ2-2; V: TRBV6-5; size: many; CDR3: CASNTGSGELFF; DNA: TGTGCCAGCAATACAGGGTCCGGGGAGCTGTTTTTT
D: NA; J: TRBJ2-5; V: TRBV9; size: many; CDR3: CASSVRGDSQETQYF; DNA: TGTGCCAGCAGCGTTCGAGGAGATTCTCAAGAGACCCAGTACTTC
D: TRBD1; J: TRBJ1-1; V: TRBV5-1; size: many; CDR3: CASSLVPSGQGDVGEAFF; DNA: TGCGCCAGCAGCTTGGTCCCCTCCGGACAGGGAGATGTCGGTGAAGCTTTCTTT
D: TRBD2; J: TRBJ2-7; V: TRBV27; size: many; CDR3: CASSSRLAGGFSYEQYF; DNA: TGTGCCAGCAGTTCCCGACTAGCGGGGGGTTTCTCCTACGAGCAGTACTTC
D: NA; J: TRBJ2-1; V: TRBV10-3; size: many; CDR3: CAISEGGEQFF; DNA: TGTGCCATCAGTGAGGGGGGGGAGCAGTTCTTC
D: NA; J: TRBJ2-7; V: TRBV3-1; size: many; CDR3: CASSQGGLVTYEQYF; DNA: TGTGCCAGCAGCCAAGGGGGACTCGTTACCTACGAGCAGTACTTC
D: NA; J: TRBJ1-5; V: TRBV6-2/TRBV6-3; size: many; CDR3: CASSYDRFPGGSNQPQHF; DNA: TGTGCCAGCAGTTATGATCGGTTCCCGGGGGGGAGCAATCAGCCCCAGCATTTT
D: TRBD1; J: TRBJ2-1; V: TRBV5-6; size: many; CDR3: CASSLLPGQGGNEQFF; DNA: TGTGCCAGCAGCTTACTCCCGGGACAGGGGGGGAATGAGCAGTTCTTC
D: TRBD2; J: TRBJ2-7; V: TRBV9; size: NA; CDR3: CASSVITGGEQYF; DNA: TGTGCCAGCAGCGTAATTACGGGGGGAGAGCAGTACTTC
D: TRBD2; J: TRBJ2-5; V: TRBV5-1; size: many; CDR3: CASSRQRRGGDRGETQYF; DNA: TGCGCCAGCAGCCGGCAAAGACGGGGGGGTGATCGCGGAGAGACCCAGTACTTC
D: NA; J: TRBJ2-7; V: TRBV7-9; size: NA; CDR3: CASSTPLGEQYF; DNA: TGTGCCAGCAGTACACCCCTTGGGGAGCAGTACTTC
D: NA; J: TRBJ2-2; V: TRBV6-2/TRBV6-3; size: many; CDR3: CASSYLYANTGELFF; DNA: TGTGCCAGCAGTTACCTGTACGCGAACACCGGGGAGCTGTTTTTT
D: NA; J: TRBJ2-6; V: TRBV7-9; size: many; CDR3: CASSLGVSGANVLTF; DNA: TGTGCCAGCAGCTTGGGGGTCTCTGGGGCCAACGTCCTGACTTTC
D: NA; J: TRBJ1-6; V: TRBV28; size: many; CDR3: CASSFVRITIGPPLHF; DNA: TGTGCCAGCAGTTTTGTGAGAATCACTATAGGTCCACCCCTCCACTTT
D: NA; J: TRBJ1-1; V: TRBV6-5; size: many; CDR3: CASSLINSGGGAFF; DNA: TGTGCCAGCAGCCTCATAAACTCCGGGGGCGGAGCTTTCTTT
D: NA; J: TRBJ2-7; V: TRBV20-1; size: many; CDR3: CSAKPGALGWEQYF; DNA: TGCAGTGCTAAACCGGGGGCGCTGGGATGGGAGCAGTACTTC
D: TRBD2; J: TRBJ2-1; V: TRBV4-3; size: many; CDR3: CASSLGTRGGDGQFF; DNA: TGCGCCAGCAGCCTCGGGACTAGGGGGGGGGATGGGCAGTTCTTC
D: NA; J: TRBJ1-2; V: TRBV5-1; size: many; CDR3: CASSSPQDYGYTF; DNA: TGCGCCAGCAGCTCACCACAGGATTATGGCTACACCTTC